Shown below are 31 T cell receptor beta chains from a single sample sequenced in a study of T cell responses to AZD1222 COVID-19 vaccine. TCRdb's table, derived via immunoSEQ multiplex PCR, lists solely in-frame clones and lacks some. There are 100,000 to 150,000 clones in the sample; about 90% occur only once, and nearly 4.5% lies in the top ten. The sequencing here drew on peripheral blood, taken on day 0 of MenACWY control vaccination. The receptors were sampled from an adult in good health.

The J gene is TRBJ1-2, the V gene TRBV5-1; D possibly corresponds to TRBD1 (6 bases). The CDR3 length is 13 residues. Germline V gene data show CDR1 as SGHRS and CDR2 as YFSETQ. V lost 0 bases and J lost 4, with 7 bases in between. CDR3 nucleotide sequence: TGCGCCAGCAGCTTGGACAGGGCCTATGGCTACACCTTC. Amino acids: CASSLDRAYGYTF.

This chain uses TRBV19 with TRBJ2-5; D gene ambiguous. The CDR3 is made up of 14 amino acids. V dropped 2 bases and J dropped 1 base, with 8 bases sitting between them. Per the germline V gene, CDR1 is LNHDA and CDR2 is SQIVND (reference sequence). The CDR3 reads CASSIFGSQETQYF. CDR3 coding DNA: TGTGCCAGTAGTATATTTGGCAGCCAAGAGACCCAGTACTTC.

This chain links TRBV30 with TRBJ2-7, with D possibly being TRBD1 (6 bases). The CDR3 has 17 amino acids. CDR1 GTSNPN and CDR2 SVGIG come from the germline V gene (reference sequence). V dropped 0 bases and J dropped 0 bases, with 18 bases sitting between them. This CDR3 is CAWSVGLGTPSSYEQYF. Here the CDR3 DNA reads TGTGCCTGGAGTGTCGGCCTTGGGACACCAAGCTCCTACGAGCAGTACTTC.

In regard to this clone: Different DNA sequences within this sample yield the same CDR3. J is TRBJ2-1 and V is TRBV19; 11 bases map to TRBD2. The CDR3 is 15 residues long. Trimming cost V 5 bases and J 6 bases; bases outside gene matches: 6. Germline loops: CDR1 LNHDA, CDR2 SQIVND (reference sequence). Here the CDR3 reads CASSLLAGALNEQFF. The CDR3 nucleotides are TGTGCCAGTAGTTTACTAGCGGGAGCGCTCAATGAGCAGTTCTTC. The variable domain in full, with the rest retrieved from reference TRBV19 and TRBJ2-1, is DGGITQSPKYLFRKEGQNVTLSCEQNLNHDAMYWYRQDPGQGLRLIYYSQIVNDFQKGDIAEGYSVSREKKESFPLTVTSAQKNPTAFYLCASSLLAGALNEQFFGPGTRLTVL.

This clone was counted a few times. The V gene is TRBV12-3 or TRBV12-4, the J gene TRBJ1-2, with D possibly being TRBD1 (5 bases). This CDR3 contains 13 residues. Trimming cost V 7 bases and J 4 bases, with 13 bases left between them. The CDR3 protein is CASTLRASYGYTF. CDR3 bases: TGTGCCAGCACCCTCAGGGCCTCCTATGGCTACACCTTC.

CDR3 loop: CATSDKQGKVGAGANVLTF. As DNA, the CDR3 is TGTGCCACCAGTGACAAGCAGGGGAAAGTGGGGGCTGGGGCCAACGTCCTGACTTTC. The chain is built from TRBV24-1 and TRBJ2-6, with D possibly being TRBD1 (6 bases). The germline CDR1 and CDR2 sequences are KGHDR and SFDVKD. V gave up 4 bases and J gave up 2 bases, with 20 bases separating them. This CDR3 comprises 19 residues.

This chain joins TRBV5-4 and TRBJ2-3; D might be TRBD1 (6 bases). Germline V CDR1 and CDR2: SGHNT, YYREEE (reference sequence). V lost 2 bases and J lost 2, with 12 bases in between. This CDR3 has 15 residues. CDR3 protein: CASSLQGRHTDTQYF. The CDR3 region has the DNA TGTGCCAGCAGCTTACAGGGACGCCACACAGATACGCAGTATTTT.

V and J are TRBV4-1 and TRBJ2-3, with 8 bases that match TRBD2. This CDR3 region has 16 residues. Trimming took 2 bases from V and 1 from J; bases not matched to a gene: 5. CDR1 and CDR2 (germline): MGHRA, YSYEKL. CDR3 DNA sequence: TGCGCCAGCAGCCAAACACTAGCGGCCCGCACAGATACGCAGTATTTT. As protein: CASSQTLAARTDTQYF.

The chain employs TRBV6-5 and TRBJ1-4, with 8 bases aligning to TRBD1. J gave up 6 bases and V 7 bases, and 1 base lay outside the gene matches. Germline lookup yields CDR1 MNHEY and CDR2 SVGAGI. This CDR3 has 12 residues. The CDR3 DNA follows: TGTGCCAGCAAGACAGGGGATGAAAAACTGTTTTTT. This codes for CASKTGDEKLFF.

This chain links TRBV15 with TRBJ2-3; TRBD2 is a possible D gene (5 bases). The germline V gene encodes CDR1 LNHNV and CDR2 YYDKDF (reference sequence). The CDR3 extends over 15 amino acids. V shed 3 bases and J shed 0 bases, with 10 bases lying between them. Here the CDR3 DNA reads TGTGCCACCAGCAGGGGAGCGGAAAGCACAGATACGCAGTATTTT. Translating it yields CATSRGAESTDTQYF.

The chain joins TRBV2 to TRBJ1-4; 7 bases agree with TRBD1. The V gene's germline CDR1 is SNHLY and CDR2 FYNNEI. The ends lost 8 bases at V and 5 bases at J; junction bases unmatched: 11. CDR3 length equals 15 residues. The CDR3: CASSIWGTVNEKLFF. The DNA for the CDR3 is TGTGCCAGCTCGATCTGGGGGACAGTAAATGAAAAACTGTTTTTT.

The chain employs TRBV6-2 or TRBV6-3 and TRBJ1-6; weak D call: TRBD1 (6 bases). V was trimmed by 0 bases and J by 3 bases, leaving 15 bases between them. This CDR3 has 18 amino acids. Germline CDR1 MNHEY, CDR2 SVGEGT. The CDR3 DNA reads TGTGCCAGCAGTTACTCGAACCGGGGGCTTGGCTATAATTCACCCCTCCACTTT. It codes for CASSYSNRGLGYNSPLHF.

The CDR3 DNA reads TGTGCCAGCAGCGTGGGGCTAGCGGGAGTTGGCGGGGAGCTGTTTTTT. This encodes CASSVGLAGVGGELFF. V and J are TRBV7-3 and TRBJ2-2; TRBD2 aligns across 10 bases. The V gene end was trimmed by 5 bases and the J gene end by 7 bases; junction bases not matched to a gene: 10. This CDR3 spans 16 amino acids. CDR1 is SGHTA, CDR2 FQGTGA, per germline. The variable domain in full, with the rest retrieved from reference TRBV7-3 and TRBJ2-2, is GAGVSQTPSNKVTEKGKYVELRCDPISGHTALYWYRQSLGQGPEFLIYFQGTGAADDSGLPNDRFFAVRPEGSVSTLKIQRTERGDSAVYLCASSVGLAGVGGELFFGEGSRLTVL.

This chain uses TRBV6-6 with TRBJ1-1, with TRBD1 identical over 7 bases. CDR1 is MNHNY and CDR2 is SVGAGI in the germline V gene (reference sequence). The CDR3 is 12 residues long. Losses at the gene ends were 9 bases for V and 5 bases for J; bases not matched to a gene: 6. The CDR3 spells CASNPGGTEAFF. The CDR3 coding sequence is TGTGCCAGTAACCCAGGGGGGACTGAAGCTTTCTTT.

The DNA for the CDR3 is TGTGCCAGCTCACCACTTGGGGGGCGAGAGACCCAGTACTTC. This sequence encodes CASSPLGGRETQYF. The V gene is TRBV18, the J gene TRBJ2-5; D could derive from TRBD1 or TRBD2 (6 bases each). The CDR3 spans 14 residues. Germline V CDR1 and CDR2: KGHSH, LQKENI. V lost 1 base and J lost 4, with 10 bases in between. The whole variable domain, remainder taken from reference TRBV18 and TRBJ2-5, is NAGVMQNPRHLVRRRGQEARLRCSPMKGHSHVYWYRQLPEEGLKFMVYLQKENIIDESGMPKERFSAEFPKEGPSILRIQQVVRGDSAAYFCASSPLGGRETQYFGPGTRLLVL.

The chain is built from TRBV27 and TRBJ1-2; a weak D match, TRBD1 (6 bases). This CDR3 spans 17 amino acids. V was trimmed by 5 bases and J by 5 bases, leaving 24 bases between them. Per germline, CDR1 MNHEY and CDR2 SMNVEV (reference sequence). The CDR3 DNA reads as TGTGCCAGCAGTCAAGGGGGGGCGTTTTCTAACTATTATGGCTACACCTTC. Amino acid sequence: CASSQGGAFSNYYGYTF.

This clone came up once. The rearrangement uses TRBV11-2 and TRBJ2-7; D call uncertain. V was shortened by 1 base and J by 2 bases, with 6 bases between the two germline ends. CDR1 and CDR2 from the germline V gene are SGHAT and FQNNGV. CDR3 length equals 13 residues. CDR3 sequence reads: CASSLGWAYEQYV. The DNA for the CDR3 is TGTGCCAGCAGCTTAGGATGGGCCTACGAGCAGTACGTC.

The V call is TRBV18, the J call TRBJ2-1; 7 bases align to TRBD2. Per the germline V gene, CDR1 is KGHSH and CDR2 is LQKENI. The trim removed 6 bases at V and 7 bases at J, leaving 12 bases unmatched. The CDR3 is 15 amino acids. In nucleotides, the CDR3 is TGTGCCAGCTCCCTTGGGGGGAGGGCCGTGAATGAGCAGTTCTTC. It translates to CASSLGGRAVNEQFF.

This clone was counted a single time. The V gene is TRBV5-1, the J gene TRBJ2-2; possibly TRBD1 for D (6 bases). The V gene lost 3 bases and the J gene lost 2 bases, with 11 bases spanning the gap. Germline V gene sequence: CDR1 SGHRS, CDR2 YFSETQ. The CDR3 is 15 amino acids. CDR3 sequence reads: CASSSGALNTGELFF. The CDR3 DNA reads TGCGCCAGCAGCTCAGGGGCCCTTAACACCGGGGAGCTGTTTTTT.

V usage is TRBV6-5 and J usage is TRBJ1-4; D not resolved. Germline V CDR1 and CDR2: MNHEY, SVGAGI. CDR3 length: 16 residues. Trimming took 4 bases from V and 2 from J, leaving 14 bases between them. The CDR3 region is CASSWNRRYTNEKLFF. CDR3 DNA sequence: TGTGCCAGCAGTTGGAACCGCAGATACACTAATGAAAAACTGTTTTTT.

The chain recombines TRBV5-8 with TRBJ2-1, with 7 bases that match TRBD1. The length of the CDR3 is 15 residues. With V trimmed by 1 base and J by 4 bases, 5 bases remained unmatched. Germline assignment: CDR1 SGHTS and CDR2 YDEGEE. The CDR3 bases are TGTGCCAGCAGCTTGTTGGGGACAGCATACAATGAGCAGTTCTTC. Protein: CASSLLGTAYNEQFF.

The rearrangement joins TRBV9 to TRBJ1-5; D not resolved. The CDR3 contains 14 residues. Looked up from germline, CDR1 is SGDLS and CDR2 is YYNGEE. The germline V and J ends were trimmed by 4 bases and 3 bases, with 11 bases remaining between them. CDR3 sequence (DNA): TGTGCCAGCAGCCTCCGGGGAATCAATCAGCCCCAGCATTTT. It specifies CASSLRGINQPQHF. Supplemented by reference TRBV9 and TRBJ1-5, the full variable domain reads DSGVTQTPKHLITATGQRVTLRCSPRSGDLSVYWYQQSLDQGLQFLIQYYNGEERAKGNILERFSAQQFPDLHSELNLSSLELGDSALYFCASSLRGINQPQHFGDGTRLSIL.

This CDR3 reads CAISESMRGAQYF. The CDR3 DNA reads TGTGCCATCAGTGAGAGCATGAGGGGGGCCCAGTACTTC. The rearrangement joins TRBV10-3 to TRBJ2-5; either TRBD1 or TRBD2 may fit D (6 bases each). V lost 2 bases, J lost 9 bases, and 13 bases lay in between. The length of the CDR3 is 13 residues. The germline V gene encodes CDR1 ENHRY and CDR2 SYGVKD.

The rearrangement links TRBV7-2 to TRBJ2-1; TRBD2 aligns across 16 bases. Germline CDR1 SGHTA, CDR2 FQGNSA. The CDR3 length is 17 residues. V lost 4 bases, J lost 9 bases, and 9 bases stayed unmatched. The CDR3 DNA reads TGTGCCAGCAGCTCAAGAGGGACTAGCGGGGGGGCATTTGAGCAGTTCTTC. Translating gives CASSSRGTSGGAFEQFF. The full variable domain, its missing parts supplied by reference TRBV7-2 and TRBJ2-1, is GAGVSQSPSNKVTEKGKDVELRCDPISGHTALYWYRQSLGQGLEFLIYFQGNSAPDKSGLPSDRFSAERTGGSVSTLTIQRTQQEDSAVYLCASSSRGTSGGAFEQFFGPGTRLTVL.

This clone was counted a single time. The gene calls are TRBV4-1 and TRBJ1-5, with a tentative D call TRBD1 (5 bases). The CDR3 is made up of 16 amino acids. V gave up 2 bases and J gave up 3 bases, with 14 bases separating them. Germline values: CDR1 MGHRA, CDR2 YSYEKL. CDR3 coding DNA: TGCGCCAGCAGCCAAAACCTTGGGGGTTCCAATCAGCCCCAGCATTTT. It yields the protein CASSQNLGGSNQPQHF.

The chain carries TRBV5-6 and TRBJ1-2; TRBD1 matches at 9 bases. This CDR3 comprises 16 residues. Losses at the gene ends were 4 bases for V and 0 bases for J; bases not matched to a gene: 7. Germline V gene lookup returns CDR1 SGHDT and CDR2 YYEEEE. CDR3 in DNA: TGTGCCAGCAGCACAGGACAGGGGCCGTCTAACTATGGCTACACCTTC. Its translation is CASSTGQGPSNYGYTF.

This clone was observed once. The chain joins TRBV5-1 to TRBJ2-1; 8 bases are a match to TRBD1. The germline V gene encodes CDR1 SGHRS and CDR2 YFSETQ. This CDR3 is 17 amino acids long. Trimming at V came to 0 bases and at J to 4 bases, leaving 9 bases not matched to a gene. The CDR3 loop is CASSLERQGKKYNEQFF. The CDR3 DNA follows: TGCGCCAGCAGCTTGGAGCGACAGGGGAAAAAGTACAATGAGCAGTTCTTC.

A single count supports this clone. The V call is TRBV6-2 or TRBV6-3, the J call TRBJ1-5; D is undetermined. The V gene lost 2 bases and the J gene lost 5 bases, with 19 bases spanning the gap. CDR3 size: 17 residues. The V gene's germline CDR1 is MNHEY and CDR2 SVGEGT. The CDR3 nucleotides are TGTGCCAGCAGTTACGTCGACCCCTCAAAATTTTATCAGCCCCAGCATTTT. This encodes CASSYVDPSKFYQPQHF.

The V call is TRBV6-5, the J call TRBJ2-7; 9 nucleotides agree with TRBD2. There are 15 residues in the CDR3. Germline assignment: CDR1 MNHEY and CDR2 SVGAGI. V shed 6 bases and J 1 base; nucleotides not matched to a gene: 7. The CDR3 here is CASSSGLAGSYEQYF. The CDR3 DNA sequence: TGTGCCAGCAGCTCGGGACTAGCCGGGTCCTACGAGCAGTACTTC.

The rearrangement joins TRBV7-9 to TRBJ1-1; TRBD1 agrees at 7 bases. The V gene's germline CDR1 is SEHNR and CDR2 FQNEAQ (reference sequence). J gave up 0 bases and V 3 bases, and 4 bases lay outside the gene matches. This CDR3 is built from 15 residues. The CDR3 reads CASSLGDSLNTEAFF. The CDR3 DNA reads TGTGCCAGCAGCTTGGGGGACAGTCTGAACACTGAAGCTTTCTTT.

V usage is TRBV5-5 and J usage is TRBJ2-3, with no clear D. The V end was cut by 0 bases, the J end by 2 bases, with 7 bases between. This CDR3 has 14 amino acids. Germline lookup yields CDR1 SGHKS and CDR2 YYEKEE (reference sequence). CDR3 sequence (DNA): TGTGCCAGCAGCTTGGGACTTACCACAGATACGCAGTATTTT. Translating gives CASSLGLTTDTQYF.